This TCR beta chain emerged from a study of blood T cell repertoires in COVID-19. The wider study: COVID-19 samples, acute and convalescent, were from the United States, Italy and Spain. PBMCs, B-cell-depleted T cells, or T cells provided the cDNA or gDNA that made up the material.

This clone is a singleton in its sample. As originally analysed: For nucleated cells, counts were estimated from reference gene primer amplification. Profiled with immunoSEQ multiplex PCR; TCRdb holds only in-frame clones, not every one. The D gene and trimming were derived from the DNA, and the V and J assignments and clone size from that table. Of about 75,000 clones detected, around nine tenths appear once; the ten largest clones hold about 21%. The sample was peripheral blood. This clonotype originated in a human donor in a cohort sampled during active COVID-19.

The CDR3, as DNA: TGTGCCAGCAGCCAGACGGGGGACTATGGCTACACCTTC. As protein: CASSQTGDYGYTF. The chain joins TRBV3-1 (or the pseudogene TRBV3-2) to TRBJ1-2; tentative D call: TRBD1 (5 bases). In germline, CDR1 is LGHDT, CDR2 YNNKEL (reference sequence). V gave up 3 bases and J gave up 3 bases, with 8 bases separating them. The CDR3 spans 13 residues.